The present T cell receptor beta chain was sequenced within a study of preoperative IRX-2 immunotherapy in early breast cancer. Germline loops: CDR1 MDHEN, CDR2 SYDVKM. This CDR3 is 13 amino acids long. Trimming took off 2 bases at V and 7 bases at J, with 11 bases between the two ends. Treatment indicated: preoperative locoregional IRX-2 cytokine immunotherapy. Here immunoSEQ multiplex PCR was the method, and the copy in TCRdb shows in-frame clones only, minus some. The repertoire holds about 38,000 clones, with roughly 82% as singletons. The V call is TRBV28, the J call TRBJ1-2; D is possibly TRBD1 (6 bases). The TCR comes from a human donor with breast cancer. Sample: lymph node tissue, taken after IRX-2 immunotherapy. The CDR3 is CASSLNRVRGYTF. The CDR3 coding sequence is TGTGCCAGCAGTTTAAACAGGGTGCGTGGCTACACCTTC.